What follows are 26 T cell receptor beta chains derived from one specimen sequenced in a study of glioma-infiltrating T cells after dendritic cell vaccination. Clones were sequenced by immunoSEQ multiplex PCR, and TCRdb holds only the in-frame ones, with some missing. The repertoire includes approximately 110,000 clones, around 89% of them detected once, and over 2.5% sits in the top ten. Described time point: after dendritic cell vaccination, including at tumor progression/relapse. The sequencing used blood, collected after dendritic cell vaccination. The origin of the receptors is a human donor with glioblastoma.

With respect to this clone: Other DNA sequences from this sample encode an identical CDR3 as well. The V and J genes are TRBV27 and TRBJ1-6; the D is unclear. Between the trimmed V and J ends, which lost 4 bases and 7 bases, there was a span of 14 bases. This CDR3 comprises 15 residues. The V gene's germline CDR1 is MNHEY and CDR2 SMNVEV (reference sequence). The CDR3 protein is CASSSPQWENSPLHF. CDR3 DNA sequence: TGTGCCAGCAGTTCACCCCAGTGGGAGAATTCACCCCTCCACTTT.

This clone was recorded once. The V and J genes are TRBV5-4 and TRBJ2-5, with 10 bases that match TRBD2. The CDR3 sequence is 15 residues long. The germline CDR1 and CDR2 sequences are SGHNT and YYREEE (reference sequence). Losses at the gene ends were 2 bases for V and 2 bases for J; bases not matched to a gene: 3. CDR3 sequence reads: CASSLGLAEQETQYF. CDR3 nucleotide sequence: TGTGCCAGCAGCTTAGGACTAGCGGAACAAGAGACCCAGTACTTC.

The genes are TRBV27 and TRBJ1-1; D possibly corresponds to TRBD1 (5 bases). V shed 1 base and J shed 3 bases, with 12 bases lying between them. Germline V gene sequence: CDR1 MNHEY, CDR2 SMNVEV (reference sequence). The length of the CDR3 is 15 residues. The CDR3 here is CASSLFWGGDTEAFF. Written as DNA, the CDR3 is TGTGCCAGCAGTTTATTCTGGGGAGGGGACACTGAAGCTTTCTTT.

The CDR3 DNA follows: TGTGCCAGCAGCTTATCTCAGGGGGCGCTGAGGAATGAGCAGTTCTTC. Its protein product is CASSLSQGALRNEQFF. The genes are TRBV11-2 and TRBJ2-1; 8 nucleotides align to TRBD1. There are 16 residues in the CDR3. The V segment lost 2 bases and the J segment 7 bases; nucleotides outside the gene matches: 10. The germline V gene has CDR1 SGHAT and CDR2 FQNNGV.

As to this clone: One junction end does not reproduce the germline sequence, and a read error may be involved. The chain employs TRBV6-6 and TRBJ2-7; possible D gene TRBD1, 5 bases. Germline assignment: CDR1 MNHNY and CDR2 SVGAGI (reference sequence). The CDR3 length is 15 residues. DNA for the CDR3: TGTGCCAGCAGCTACTCCGGAGACAGCTCCTACGAGCAGTACTTC. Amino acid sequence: CASSYSGDSSYEQYF.

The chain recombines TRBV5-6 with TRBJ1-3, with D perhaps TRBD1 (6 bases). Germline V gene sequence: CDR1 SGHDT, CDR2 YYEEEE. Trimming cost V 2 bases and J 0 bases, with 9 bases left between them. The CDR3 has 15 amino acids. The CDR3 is CASSFTGYSGNTIYF. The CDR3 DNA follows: TGTGCCAGCAGCTTTACAGGGTACTCTGGAAACACCATATATTTT. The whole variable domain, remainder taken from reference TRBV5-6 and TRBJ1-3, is DAGVTQSPTHLIKTRGQQVTLRCSPKSGHDTVSWYQQALGQGPQFIFQYYEEEERQRGNFPDRFSGHQFPNYSSELNVNALLLGDSALYLCASSFTGYSGNTIYFGEGSWLTVV.

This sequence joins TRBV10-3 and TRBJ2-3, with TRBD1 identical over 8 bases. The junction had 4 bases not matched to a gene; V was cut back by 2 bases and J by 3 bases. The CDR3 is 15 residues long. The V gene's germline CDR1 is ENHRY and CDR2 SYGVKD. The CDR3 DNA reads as TGTGCCATCAGTGAGCCCGGACAGGGTACAGATACGCAGTATTTT. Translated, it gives CAISEPGQGTDTQYF.

The CDR3 is CASRQNTNYGYTF. The CDR3, as DNA: TGTGCCAGCCGACAGAACACTAACTATGGCTACACCTTC. The J gene is TRBJ1-2, the V gene TRBV6-1; D is perhaps TRBD1 (5 bases). In germline, CDR1 is MNHNS, CDR2 SASEGT. V was trimmed by 8 bases and J by 0 bases, leaving 10 bases between them. CDR3 length: 13 residues.

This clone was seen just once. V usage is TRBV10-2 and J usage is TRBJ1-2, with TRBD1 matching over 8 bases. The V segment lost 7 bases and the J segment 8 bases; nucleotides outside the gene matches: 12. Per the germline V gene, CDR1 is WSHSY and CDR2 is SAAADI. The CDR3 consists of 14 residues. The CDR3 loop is CASNSRDRGYGYTF. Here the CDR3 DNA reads TGCGCCAGCAACAGTCGAGACAGGGGATACGGCTACACCTTC.

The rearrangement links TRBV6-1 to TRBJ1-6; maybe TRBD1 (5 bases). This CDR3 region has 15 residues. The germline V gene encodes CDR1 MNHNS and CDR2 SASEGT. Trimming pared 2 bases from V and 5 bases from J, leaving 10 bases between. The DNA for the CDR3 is TGTGCCAGCAGTGAATTAGGACAAGATAATTCACCCCTCCACTTT. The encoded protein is CASSELGQDNSPLHF.

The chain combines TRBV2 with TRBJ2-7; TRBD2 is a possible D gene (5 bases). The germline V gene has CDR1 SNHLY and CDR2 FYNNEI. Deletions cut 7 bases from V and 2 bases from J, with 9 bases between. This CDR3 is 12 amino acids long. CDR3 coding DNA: TGTGCCAGCAAGGCGGGCCCCTACGAGCAGTACTTC. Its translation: CASKAGPYEQYF.

CDR3 sequence: CASSGQGLMNTEAFF. The CDR3 coding sequence is TGTGCCAGCAGTGGACAGGGACTCATGAACACTGAAGCTTTCTTT. V and J are TRBV2 and TRBJ1-1; 7 nucleotides match TRBD1. J was trimmed by 0 bases and V by 4 bases; bases with no gene match: 5. The CDR3 runs to 15 residues. CDR1 is SNHLY, CDR2 FYNNEI, per germline.

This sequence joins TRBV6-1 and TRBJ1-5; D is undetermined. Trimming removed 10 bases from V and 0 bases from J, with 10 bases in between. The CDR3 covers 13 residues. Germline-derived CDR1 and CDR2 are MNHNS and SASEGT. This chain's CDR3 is CAILVGSNQPQHF. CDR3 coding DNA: TGTGCCATCCTTGTCGGTAGCAATCAGCCCCAGCATTTT.

The CDR3 sequence is CATARQGQETQYF. The CDR3 coding sequence is TGTGCCACCGCCCGACAGGGCCAAGAGACCCAGTACTTC. V is TRBV15 and J is TRBJ2-5, with 7 bases identical to TRBD1. In germline, CDR1 is LNHNV, CDR2 YYDKDF (reference sequence). With V trimmed by 8 bases and J by 1 base, 4 bases remained unmatched. This CDR3 comprises 13 residues.

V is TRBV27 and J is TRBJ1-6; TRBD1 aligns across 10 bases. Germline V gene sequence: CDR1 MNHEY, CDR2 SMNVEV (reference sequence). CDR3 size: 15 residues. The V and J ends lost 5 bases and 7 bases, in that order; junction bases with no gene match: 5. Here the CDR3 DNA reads TGTGCCAGCAGTCTCGACAGGGGGCAGAATTCACCCCTCCACTTT. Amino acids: CASSLDRGQNSPLHF.

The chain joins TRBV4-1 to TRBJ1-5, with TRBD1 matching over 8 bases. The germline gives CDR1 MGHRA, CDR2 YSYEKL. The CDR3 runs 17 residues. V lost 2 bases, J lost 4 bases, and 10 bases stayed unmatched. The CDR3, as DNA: TGCGCCAGCAGCCAATTCCCAGGGGGCGCAGGGAATCAGCCCCAGCATTTT. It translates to CASSQFPGGAGNQPQHF.

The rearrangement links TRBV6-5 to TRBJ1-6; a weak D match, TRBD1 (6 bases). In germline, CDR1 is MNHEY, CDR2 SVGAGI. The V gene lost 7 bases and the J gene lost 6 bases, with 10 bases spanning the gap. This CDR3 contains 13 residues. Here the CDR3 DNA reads TGTGCCAGCAACAGGGTCGGTAATTCACCCCTCCACTTT. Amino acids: CASNRVGNSPLHF.

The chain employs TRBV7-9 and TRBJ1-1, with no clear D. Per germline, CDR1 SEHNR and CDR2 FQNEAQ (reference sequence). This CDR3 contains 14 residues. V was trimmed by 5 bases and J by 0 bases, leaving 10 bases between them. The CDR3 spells CASSPGELNTEAFF. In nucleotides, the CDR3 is TGTGCCAGCAGCCCGGGAGAGTTGAACACTGAAGCTTTCTTT.

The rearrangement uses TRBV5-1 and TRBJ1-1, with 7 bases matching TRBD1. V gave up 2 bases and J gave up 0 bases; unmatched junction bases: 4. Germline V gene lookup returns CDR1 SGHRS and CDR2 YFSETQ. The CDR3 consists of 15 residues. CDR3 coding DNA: TGCGCCAGCAGCTTATCGGGACAGATGAACACTGAAGCTTTCTTT. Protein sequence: CASSLSGQMNTEAFF.

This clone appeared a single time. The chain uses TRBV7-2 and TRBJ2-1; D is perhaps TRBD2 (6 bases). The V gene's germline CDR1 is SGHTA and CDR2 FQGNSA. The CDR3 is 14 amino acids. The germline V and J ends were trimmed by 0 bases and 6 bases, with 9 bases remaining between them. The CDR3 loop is CASSLAAGTNEQFF. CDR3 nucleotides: TGTGCCAGCAGCTTAGCGGCGGGGACCAATGAGCAGTTCTTC.

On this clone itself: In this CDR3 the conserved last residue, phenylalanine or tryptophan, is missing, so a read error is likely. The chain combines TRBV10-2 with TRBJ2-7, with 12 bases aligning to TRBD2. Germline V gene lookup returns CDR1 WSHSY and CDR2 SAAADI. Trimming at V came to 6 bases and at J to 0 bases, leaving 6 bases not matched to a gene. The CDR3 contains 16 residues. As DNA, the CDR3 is TGCGCCAGCAGACTAGCGGGGGGCCTGAGCTCCTACGAGCAGTACCTC. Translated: CASRLAGGLSSYEQYL.

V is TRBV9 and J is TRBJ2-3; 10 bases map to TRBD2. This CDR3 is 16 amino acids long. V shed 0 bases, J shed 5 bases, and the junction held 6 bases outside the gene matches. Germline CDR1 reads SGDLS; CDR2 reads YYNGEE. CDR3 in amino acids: CASSVALAGSGDTQYF. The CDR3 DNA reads TGTGCCAGCAGCGTAGCACTAGCGGGGTCTGGAGATACGCAGTATTTT.

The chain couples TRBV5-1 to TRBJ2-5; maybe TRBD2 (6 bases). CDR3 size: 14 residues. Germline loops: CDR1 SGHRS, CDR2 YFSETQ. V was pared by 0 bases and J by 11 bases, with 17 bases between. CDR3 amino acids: CASSLGGAGGEQYF. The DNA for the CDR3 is TGCGCCAGCAGCTTGGGCGGGGCAGGTGGAGAGCAGTACTTC.

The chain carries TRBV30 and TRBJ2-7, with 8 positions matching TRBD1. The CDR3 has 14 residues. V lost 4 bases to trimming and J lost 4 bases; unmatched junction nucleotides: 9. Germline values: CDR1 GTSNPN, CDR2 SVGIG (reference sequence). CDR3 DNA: TGTGCCTGGAAGGAAGGACAGGGTGCTTACGAGCAGTACTTC. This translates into CAWKEGQGAYEQYF.

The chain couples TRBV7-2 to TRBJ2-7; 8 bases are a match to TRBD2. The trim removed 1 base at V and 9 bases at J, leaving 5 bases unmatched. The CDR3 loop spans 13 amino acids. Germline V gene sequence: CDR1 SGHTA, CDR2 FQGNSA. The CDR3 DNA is TGTGCCAGCAGCTTAGAGGTAGCGGGGCCGCAGTACTTC. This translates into CASSLEVAGPQYF.

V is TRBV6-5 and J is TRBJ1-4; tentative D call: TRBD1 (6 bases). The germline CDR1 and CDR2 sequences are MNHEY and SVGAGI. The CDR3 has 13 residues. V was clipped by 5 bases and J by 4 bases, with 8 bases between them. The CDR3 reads CASSGQLNEKLFF. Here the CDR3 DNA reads TGTGCCAGCAGTGGACAGCTTAATGAAAAACTGTTTTTT.